The T cell receptor (beta chain) described here comes from a study of blood T cell repertoires in COVID-19. Study-wide background: The United States, Italy and Spain were the sources of the acute and convalescent COVID-19 samples. The cDNA or gDNA used as material had been derived from T cells, B-cell-depleted T cells, or PBMCs.

Germline assignment: CDR1 PRHDT and CDR2 FYEKMQ (reference sequence). The V and J ends lost 5 bases and 8 bases respectively, with 12 bases between them. The CDR3 covers 12 residues. In the original workflow: Reference gene primer amplification gave nucleated cell count estimates. The assay was immunoSEQ multiplex PCR, and TCRdb's table has in-frame clones only and misses some. Clone size and V and J calls were adopted from that table, with D and trimming inferred from the DNA. The data show about 28,000 clones, roughly three quarters seen once. In this sample, this clone turned up a few times. The material sequenced was peripheral blood. J is TRBJ1-1 and V is TRBV13; D possibly corresponds to TRBD1 (5 bases). This receptor was taken from a man in his sixties or seventies with acute or convalescent COVID-19. The DNA of the CDR3 is TGTGCCAGCAGCCGACAGAGGCGGGAAGCTTTCTTT. Its protein is CASSRQRREAFF.